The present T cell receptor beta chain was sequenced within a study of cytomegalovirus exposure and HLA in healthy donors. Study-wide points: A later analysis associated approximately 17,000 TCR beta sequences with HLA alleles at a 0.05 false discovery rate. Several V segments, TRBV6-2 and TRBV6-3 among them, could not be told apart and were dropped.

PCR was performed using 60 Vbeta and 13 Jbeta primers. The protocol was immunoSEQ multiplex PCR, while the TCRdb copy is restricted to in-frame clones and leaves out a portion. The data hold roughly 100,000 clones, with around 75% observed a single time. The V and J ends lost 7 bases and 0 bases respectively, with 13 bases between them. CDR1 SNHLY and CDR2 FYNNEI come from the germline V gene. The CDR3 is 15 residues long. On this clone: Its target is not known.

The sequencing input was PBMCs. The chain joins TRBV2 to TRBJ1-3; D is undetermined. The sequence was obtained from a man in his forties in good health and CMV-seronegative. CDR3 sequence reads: CASNGGTASGNTIYF. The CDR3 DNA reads TGTGCCAGCAACGGAGGTACGGCCTCTGGAAACACCATATATTTT.